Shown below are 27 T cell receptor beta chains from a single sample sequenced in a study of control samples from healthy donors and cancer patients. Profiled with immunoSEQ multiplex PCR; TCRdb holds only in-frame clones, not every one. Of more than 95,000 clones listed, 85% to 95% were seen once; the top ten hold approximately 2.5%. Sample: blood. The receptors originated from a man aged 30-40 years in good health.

The CDR3 here is CATSDSGTPSYEQYV. The CDR3 DNA is TGTGCCACCAGTGATTCCGGGACACCATCCTACGAGCAGTACGTC. This rearrangement joins TRBV24-1 to TRBJ2-7; D might be TRBD1 (6 bases). The CDR3 is 15 amino acids. Trimming stripped 2 bases from V and 1 base from J, with 11 bases between. Germline loops: CDR1 KGHDR, CDR2 SFDVKD.

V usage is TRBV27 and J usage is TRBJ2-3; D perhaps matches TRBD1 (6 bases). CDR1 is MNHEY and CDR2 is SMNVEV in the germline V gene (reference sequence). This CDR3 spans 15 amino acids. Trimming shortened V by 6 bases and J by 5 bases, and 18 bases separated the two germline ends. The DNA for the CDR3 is TGTGCCAGCAGAACTTGGGGGCCCTTGGGAGATACGCAGTATTTT. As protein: CASRTWGPLGDTQYF.

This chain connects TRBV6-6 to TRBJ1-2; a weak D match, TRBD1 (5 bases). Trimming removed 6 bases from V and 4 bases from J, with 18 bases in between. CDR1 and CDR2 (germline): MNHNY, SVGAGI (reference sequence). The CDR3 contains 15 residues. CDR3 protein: CASRRTGARSYGYTF. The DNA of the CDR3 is TGTGCCAGCAGGCGAACAGGTGCGAGATCCTATGGCTACACCTTC.

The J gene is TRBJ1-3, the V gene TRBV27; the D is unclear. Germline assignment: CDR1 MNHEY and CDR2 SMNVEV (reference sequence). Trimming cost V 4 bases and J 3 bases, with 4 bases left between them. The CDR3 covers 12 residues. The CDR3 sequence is CASSSGGNTIYF. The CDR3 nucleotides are TGTGCCAGCAGTTCCGGTGGAAACACCATATATTTT.

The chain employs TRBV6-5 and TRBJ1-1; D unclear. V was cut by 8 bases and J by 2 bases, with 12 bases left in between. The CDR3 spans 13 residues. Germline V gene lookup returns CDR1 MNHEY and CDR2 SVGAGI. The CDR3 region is CASGNSYNTEAFF. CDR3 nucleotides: TGTGCCAGCGGGAACAGTTATAACACTGAAGCTTTCTTT.

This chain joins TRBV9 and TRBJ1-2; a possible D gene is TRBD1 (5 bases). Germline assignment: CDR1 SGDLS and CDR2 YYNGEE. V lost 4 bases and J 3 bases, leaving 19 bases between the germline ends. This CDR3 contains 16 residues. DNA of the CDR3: TGTGCCAGCAGCCTGTGGCCGGTACAGGCCTACTATGGCTACACCTTC. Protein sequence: CASSLWPVQAYYGYTF.

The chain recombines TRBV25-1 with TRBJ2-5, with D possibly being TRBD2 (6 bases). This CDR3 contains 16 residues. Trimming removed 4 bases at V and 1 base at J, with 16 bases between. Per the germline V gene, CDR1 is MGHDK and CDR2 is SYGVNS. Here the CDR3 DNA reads TGTGCCAGCAGTGTTTCACTCAGGGAGGTCCAAGAGACCCAGTACTTC. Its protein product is CASSVSLREVQETQYF.

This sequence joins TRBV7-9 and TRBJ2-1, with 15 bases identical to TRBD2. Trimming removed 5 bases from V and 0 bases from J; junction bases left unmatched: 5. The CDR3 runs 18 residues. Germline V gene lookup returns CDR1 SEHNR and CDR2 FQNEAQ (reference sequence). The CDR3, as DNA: TGTGCCAGCAGCCACGGACTAGCGGGGGGGCGCTCCTACAATGAGCAGTTCTTC. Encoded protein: CASSHGLAGGRSYNEQFF. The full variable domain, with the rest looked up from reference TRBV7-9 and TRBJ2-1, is DTGVSQNPRHKITKRGQNVTFRCDPISEHNRLYWYRQTLGQGPEFLTYFQNEAQLEKSRLLSDRFSAERPKGSFSTLEIQRTEQGDSAMYLCASSHGLAGGRSYNEQFFGPGTRLTVL.

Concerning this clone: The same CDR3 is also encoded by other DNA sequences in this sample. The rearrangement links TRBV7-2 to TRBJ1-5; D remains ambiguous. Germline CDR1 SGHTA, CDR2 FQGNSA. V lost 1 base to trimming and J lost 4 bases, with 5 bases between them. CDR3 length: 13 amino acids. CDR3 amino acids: CASSLDRNQPQHF. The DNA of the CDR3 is TGTGCCAGCAGCTTAGACAGAAATCAGCCCCAGCATTTT.

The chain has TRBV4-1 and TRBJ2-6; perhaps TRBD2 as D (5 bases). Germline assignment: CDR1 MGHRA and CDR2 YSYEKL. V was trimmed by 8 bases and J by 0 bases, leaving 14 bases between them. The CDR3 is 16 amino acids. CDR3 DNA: TGCGCCAGCGGTCCGGCGGGCATCTCTGGGGCCAACGTCCTGACTTTC. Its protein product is CASGPAGISGANVLTF.

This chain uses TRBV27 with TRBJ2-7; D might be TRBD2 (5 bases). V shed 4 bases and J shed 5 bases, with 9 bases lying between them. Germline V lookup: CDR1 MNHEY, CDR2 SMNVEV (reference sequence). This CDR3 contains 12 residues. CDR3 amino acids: CASSSPGDEQYF. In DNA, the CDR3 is TGTGCCAGCAGTTCCCCCGGGGACGAGCAGTACTTC.

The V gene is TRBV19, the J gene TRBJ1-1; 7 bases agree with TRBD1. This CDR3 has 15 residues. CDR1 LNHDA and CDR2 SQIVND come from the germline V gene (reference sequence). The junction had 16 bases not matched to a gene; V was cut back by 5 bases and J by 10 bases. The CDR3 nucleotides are TGTGCCAGTAGTGCTCGGACAGGCTTCCAAACCTCAGCTTTCTTT. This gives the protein CASSARTGFQTSAFF. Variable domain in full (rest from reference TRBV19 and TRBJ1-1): DGGITQSPKYLFRKEGQNVTLSCEQNLNHDAMYWYRQDPGQGLRLIYYSQIVNDFQKGDIAEGYSVSREKKESFPLTVTSAQKNPTAFYLCASSARTGFQTSAFFGQGTRLTVV.

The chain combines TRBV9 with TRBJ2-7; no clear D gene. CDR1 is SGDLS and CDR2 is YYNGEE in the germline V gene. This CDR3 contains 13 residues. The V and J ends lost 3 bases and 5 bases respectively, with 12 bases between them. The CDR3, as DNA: TGTGCCAGCAGCGCCCCAGTGGGAAACGAGCAGTACTTC. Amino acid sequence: CASSAPVGNEQYF.

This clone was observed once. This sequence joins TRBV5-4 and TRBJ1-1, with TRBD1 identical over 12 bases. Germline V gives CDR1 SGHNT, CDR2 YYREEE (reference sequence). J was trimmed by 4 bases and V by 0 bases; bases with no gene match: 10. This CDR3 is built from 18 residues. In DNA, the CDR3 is TGTGCCAGCAGCTTGGACACCGGGACAGGGGGCTGGGGCACTGAAGCTTTCTTT. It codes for CASSLDTGTGGWGTEAFF.

CDR3 DNA: TGTGCCAGCAGCTTGAGGGCAGGGCTGAACACTGAAGCTTTCTTT. Translated: CASSLRAGLNTEAFF. The chain carries TRBV5-6 and TRBJ1-1, with D maybe TRBD1 (5 bases). V lost 1 base, J lost 0 bases, and 10 bases lay in between. Germline V gene sequence: CDR1 SGHDT, CDR2 YYEEEE. This CDR3 region has 15 residues.

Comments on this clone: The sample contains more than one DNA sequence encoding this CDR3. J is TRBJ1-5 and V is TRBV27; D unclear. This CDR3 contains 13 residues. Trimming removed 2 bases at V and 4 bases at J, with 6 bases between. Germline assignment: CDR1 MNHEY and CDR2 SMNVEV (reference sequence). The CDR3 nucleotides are TGTGCCAGCAGTTTAGGTAGTAATCAGCCCCAGCATTTT. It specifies CASSLGSNQPQHF.

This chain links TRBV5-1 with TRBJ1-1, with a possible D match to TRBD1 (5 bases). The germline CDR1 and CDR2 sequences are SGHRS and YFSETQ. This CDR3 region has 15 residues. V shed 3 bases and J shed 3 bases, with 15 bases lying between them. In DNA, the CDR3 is TGCGCCAGCAGCTCACGGGGGGGATTGGACACTGAAGCTTTCTTT. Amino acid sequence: CASSSRGGLDTEAFF.

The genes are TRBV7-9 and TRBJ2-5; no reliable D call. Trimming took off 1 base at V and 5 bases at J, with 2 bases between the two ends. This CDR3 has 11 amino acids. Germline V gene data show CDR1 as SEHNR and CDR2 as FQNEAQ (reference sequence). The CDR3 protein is CASSLDETQYF. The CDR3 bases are TGTGCCAGCAGCTTAGACGAGACCCAGTACTTC. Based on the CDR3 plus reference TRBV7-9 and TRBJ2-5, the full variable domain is DTGVSQNPRHKITKRGQNVTFRCDPISEHNRLYWYRQTLGQGPEFLTYFQNEAQLEKSRLLSDRFSAERPKGSFSTLEIQRTEQGDSAMYLCASSLDETQYFGPGTRLLVL.

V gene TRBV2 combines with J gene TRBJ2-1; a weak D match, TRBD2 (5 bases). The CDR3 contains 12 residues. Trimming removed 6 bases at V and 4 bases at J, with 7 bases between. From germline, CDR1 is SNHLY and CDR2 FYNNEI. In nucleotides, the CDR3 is TGTGCCAGCAGGGGGAGATACAATGAGCAGTTCTTC. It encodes CASRGRYNEQFF.

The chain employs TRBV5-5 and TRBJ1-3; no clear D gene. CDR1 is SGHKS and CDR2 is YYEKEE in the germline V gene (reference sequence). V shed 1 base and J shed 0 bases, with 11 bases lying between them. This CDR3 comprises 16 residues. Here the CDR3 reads CASSLFSFTSGNTIYF. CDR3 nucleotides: TGTGCCAGCAGCTTGTTCAGTTTTACCTCTGGAAACACCATATATTTT.

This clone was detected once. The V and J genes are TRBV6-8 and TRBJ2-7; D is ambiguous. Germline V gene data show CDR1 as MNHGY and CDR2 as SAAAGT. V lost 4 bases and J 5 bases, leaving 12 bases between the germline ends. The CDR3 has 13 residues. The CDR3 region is CASSSPRWHEQYF. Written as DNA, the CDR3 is TGTGCCAGCAGTTCCCCTCGGTGGCACGAGCAGTACTTC.

The CDR3 coding sequence is TGTGCCAGCAGCCCAGGACTAGTTCGGGCAGATACGCAGTATTTT. This codes for CASSPGLVRADTQYF. The J gene is TRBJ2-3, the V gene TRBV14; TRBD2 aligns across 7 bases. The ends lost 4 bases at V and 4 bases at J; junction bases unmatched: 8. This CDR3 has 15 residues. CDR1 SGHDN and CDR2 FVKESK come from the germline V gene.

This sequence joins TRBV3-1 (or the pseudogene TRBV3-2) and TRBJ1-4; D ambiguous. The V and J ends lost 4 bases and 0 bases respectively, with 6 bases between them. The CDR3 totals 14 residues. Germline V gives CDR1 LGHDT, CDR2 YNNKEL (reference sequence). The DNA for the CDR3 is TGTGCCAGCAGCCCGACTGCAACTAATGAAAAACTGTTTTTT. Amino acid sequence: CASSPTATNEKLFF.

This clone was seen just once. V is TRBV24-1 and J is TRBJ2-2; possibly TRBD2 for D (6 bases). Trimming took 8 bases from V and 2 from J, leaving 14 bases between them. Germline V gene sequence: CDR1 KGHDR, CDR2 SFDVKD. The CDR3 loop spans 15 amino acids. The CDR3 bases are TGTGCCACCACCGACGGGACTCTAAACACCGGGGAGCTGTTTTTT. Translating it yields CATTDGTLNTGELFF.

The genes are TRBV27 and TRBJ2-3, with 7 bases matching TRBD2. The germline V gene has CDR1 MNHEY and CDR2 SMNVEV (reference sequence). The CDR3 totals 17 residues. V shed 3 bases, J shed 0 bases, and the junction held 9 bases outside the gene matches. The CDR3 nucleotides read TGTGCCAGCAGTTTCCCGGGGGGAGCGGCTAGCACAGATACGCAGTATTTT. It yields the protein CASSFPGGAASTDTQYF.

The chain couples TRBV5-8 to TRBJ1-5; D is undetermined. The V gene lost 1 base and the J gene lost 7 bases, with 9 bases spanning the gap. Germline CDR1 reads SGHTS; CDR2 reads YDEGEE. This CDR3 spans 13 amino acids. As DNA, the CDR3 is TGTGCCAGCAGCTTGCCTCGGATCCAGCCCCAGCATTTT. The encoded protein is CASSLPRIQPQHF.

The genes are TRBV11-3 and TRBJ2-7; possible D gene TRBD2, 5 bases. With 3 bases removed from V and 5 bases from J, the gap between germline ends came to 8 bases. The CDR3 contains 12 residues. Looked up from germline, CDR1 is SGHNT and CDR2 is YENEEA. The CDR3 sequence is CASSFEGNEQYV. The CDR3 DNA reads TGTGCCAGCAGCTTCGAGGGAAACGAGCAGTACGTC.